What follows are 23 T cell receptor beta chains derived from one specimen sequenced in a study of blood T cell repertoires in COVID-19. TCRdb's copy holds only in-frame clones and misses some; the assay was immunoSEQ multiplex PCR. Of about 190,000 clones listed, roughly 80% were seen once; the top ten hold approximately 13%. The sample was peripheral blood. These receptors were collected from a man aged 50-60 years who had recovered from COVID-19.

The table lists this clone with a few counts. The V and J genes are TRBV24-1 and TRBJ2-1; 8 bases match TRBD2. The germline CDR1 and CDR2 sequences are KGHDR and SFDVKD. This CDR3 has 16 amino acids. Trimming cost V 1 base and J 5 bases; bases outside gene matches: 6. CDR3 sequence: CATSDFRREADNEQFF. For the CDR3, the DNA is TGTGCCACCAGTGATTTTCGGCGGGAGGCGGACAATGAGCAGTTCTTC.

This chain joins TRBV20-1 and TRBJ2-3; D possibly corresponds to TRBD1 (5 bases). Trimming stripped 3 bases from V and 4 bases from J, with 17 bases between. CDR3 length equals 15 residues. Looked up from germline, CDR1 is DFQATT and CDR2 is SNEGSKA (reference sequence). CDR3 DNA: TGCAGTGCTAGTCTTCCGGGTCCCAGGGCAGATACGCAGTATTTT. It translates to CSASLPGPRADTQYF.

The chain recombines TRBV6-1 with TRBJ2-7; TRBD2 might be the D (6 bases). CDR1 is MNHNS and CDR2 is SASEGT in the germline V gene. V dropped 1 base and J dropped 5 bases, with 9 bases sitting between them. The CDR3 has 13 residues. This CDR3 is CASSEGPGDEQYF. CDR3 in DNA: TGTGCCAGCAGTGAAGGTCCGGGGGACGAGCAGTACTTC.

The V call is TRBV5-1, the J call TRBJ1-3, with 9 bases identical to TRBD1. V trimming: 4 bases; J trimming: 0 bases; junction bases outside the gene matches: 2. The CDR3 has 15 amino acids. Germline V gene lookup returns CDR1 SGHRS and CDR2 YFSETQ. In nucleotides, the CDR3 is TGCGCCAGCAGCGGGACAGGGTTCTCTGGAAACACCATATATTTT. Translated, it gives CASSGTGFSGNTIYF.

This clone was seen a few times. The chain uses TRBV19 and TRBJ2-1; TRBD2 matches at 10 bases. The CDR3 runs to 16 residues. V lost 6 bases to trimming and J lost 1 base; unmatched junction nucleotides: 6. Germline V gene lookup returns CDR1 LNHDA and CDR2 SQIVND (reference sequence). CDR3 sequence: CASSRTSGLSYNEQFF. The DNA for the CDR3 is TGTGCCAGTAGCCGGACTAGCGGTTTGTCCTACAATGAGCAGTTCTTC.

V and J are TRBV5-1 and TRBJ2-5; D call uncertain. The CDR3 is made up of 13 amino acids. V was clipped by 0 bases and J by 9 bases, with 12 bases between them. Germline V CDR1 and CDR2: SGHRS, YFSETQ. The CDR3 DNA sequence: TGCGCCAGCAGCTTGGAATTCTTAGACTCCCAGTACTTC. It translates to CASSLEFLDSQYF. Using reference TRBV5-1 and TRBJ2-5 for the parts outside the CDR3, the full variable domain is KAGVTQTPRYLIKTRGQQVTLSCSPISGHRSVSWYQQTPGQGLQFLFEYFSETQRNKGNFPGRFSGRQFSNSRSEMNVSTLELGDSALYLCASSLEFLDSQYFGPGTRLLVL.

The chain links TRBV1 to TRBJ2-5; the listed D gene, TRBD2, was not tested against the DNA. TRBV1 is a pseudogene locus. This CDR3 spans 19 amino acids. CDR3 region: CTSSQEVAGDLRYEETQYF. The DNA for the CDR3 is TGCACCAGCAGCCAAGAGGTAGCGGGAGACCTCCGGTATGAAGAGACCCAGTACTTC.

This clone was observed a few times. The CDR3 DNA reads TGCGCCAGCAGCCAATCGACAGGGCGCGATGAGCAGTTCTTC. Protein sequence: CASSQSTGRDEQFF. The V and J genes are TRBV5-1 and TRBJ2-1, with TRBD1 matching over 7 bases. This CDR3 is built from 14 residues. CDR1 and CDR2 from the germline V gene are SGHRS and YFSETQ. V shed 4 bases and J 8 bases; nucleotides not matched to a gene: 9. Together with reference TRBV5-1 and TRBJ2-1, the CDR3 gives the full variable domain: KAGVTQTPRYLIKTRGQQVTLSCSPISGHRSVSWYQQTPGQGLQFLFEYFSETQRNKGNFPGRFSGRQFSNSRSEMNVSTLELGDSALYLCASSQSTGRDEQFFGPGTRLTVL.

The genes are TRBV6-5 and TRBJ1-6; no reliable D call. The germline V gene has CDR1 MNHEY and CDR2 SVGAGI. V lost 8 bases, J lost 0 bases, and 5 bases lay in between. This CDR3 is built from 13 residues. The CDR3 DNA reads as TGTGCCAGCGGGAGCTCCTATAATTCACCCCTCCACTTT. It translates to CASGSSYNSPLHF.

The chain combines TRBV16 with TRBJ2-2, with TRBD2 as a possible D gene (6 bases). V gave up 7 bases and J gave up 2 bases, with 26 bases separating them. The germline V gene encodes CDR1 KGHSY and CDR2 FQNENV. This CDR3 has 19 residues. The CDR3 region is CASTRIGLRGLDNTGELFF. The DNA for the CDR3 is TGTGCCAGCACCCGAATCGGGCTAAGGGGACTCGATAACACCGGGGAGCTGTTTTTT.

This chain joins TRBV25-1 and TRBJ1-2; 7 positions match TRBD1. This CDR3 has 15 residues. Germline CDR1 reads MGHDK; CDR2 reads SYGVNS. V gave up 4 bases and J gave up 8 bases; unmatched junction bases: 13. The CDR3 coding sequence is TGTGCCAGCAGTGCGCACGCCGGGACAGATCACGGCTACACCTTC. Its translation: CASSAHAGTDHGYTF.

This chain uses TRBV11-2 with TRBJ2-1; D gene unclear. Trimming took off 1 base at V and 3 bases at J, with 16 bases between the two ends. This CDR3 region has 17 residues. Per the germline V gene, CDR1 is SGHAT and CDR2 is FQNNGV. The CDR3 here is CASSLAAAKYIYNEQFF. DNA of the CDR3: TGTGCCAGCAGCTTAGCCGCGGCCAAATATATCTACAATGAGCAGTTCTTC. Based on the CDR3 plus reference TRBV11-2 and TRBJ2-1, the full variable domain is EAGVAQSPRYKIIEKRQSVAFWCNPISGHATLYWYQQILGQGPKLLIQFQNNGVVDDSQLPKDRFSAERLKGVDSTLKIQPAKLEDSAVYLCASSLAAAKYIYNEQFFGPGTRLTVL.

This chain uses TRBV5-4 with TRBJ2-1; D perhaps matches TRBD1 (6 bases). Trimming pared 4 bases from V and 6 bases from J, leaving 17 bases between. The CDR3 covers 15 residues. Per the germline V gene, CDR1 is SGHNT and CDR2 is YYREEE (reference sequence). CDR3 sequence: CASSTPGHQLNEQFF. For the CDR3, the DNA is TGTGCCAGCAGCACCCCGGGACACCAGCTCAATGAGCAGTTCTTC.

This clone has just a few counts. The rearrangement uses TRBV12-3 or TRBV12-4 and TRBJ2-2; maybe TRBD2 (6 bases). The CDR3 is 13 amino acids. Deletions cut 3 bases from V and 5 bases from J, with 7 bases between. The CDR3 is CASSFGGTGELFF. The CDR3 region has the DNA TGTGCCAGCAGTTTCGGGGGTACCGGGGAGCTGTTTTTT.

The CDR3 loop is CAINIQEGADEQYF. The DNA of the CDR3 is TGTGCCATCAATATCCAAGAGGGGGCCGACGAGCAGTACTTC. This chain connects TRBV10-3 to TRBJ2-7; 7 positions agree with TRBD1. Trimming cost V 7 bases and J 5 bases; bases outside gene matches: 11. CDR1 and CDR2 (germline): ENHRY, SYGVKD. CDR3 length equals 14 residues.

This chain joins TRBV28 and TRBJ2-7; 7 bases agree with TRBD1. V shed 2 bases and J 4 bases; nucleotides not matched to a gene: 5. CDR3 length: 14 residues. Germline V gene sequence: CDR1 MDHEN, CDR2 SYDVKM. The CDR3 protein is CASSLPPGQYEQYF. The CDR3 coding sequence is TGTGCCAGCAGTTTACCGCCGGGACAGTACGAGCAGTACTTC. Using reference TRBV28 and TRBJ2-7 for the parts outside the CDR3, the full variable domain is DVKVTQSSRYLVKRTGEKVFLECVQDMDHENMFWYRQDPGLGLRLIYFSYDVKMKEKGDIPEGYSVSREKKERFSLILESASTNQTSMYLCASSLPPGQYEQYFGPGTRLTVT.

The V and J genes are TRBV5-5 and TRBJ2-6; D might be TRBD1 (5 bases). CDR1 SGHKS and CDR2 YYEKEE come from the germline V gene (reference sequence). The CDR3 has 14 residues. The V end lost 0 bases, the J end lost 10 bases, and 11 bases lay between the germline ends. The chain's CDR3 is CASSLGVAGNVLTF. In nucleotides, the CDR3 is TGTGCCAGCAGCTTGGGCGTGGCAGGGAACGTCCTGACTTTC.

The chain has TRBV5-1 and TRBJ2-3; 8 nucleotides agree with TRBD1. The CDR3 spans 16 residues. The V gene's germline CDR1 is SGHRS and CDR2 YFSETQ. Trimming took 3 bases from V and 8 from J; bases not matched to a gene: 14. CDR3 protein: CASSYTGTGVESTQYF. The CDR3 region has the DNA TGCGCCAGCAGCTACACCGGGACAGGAGTCGAGTCTACGCAGTATTTT. The full variable domain, completed using reference TRBV5-1 and TRBJ2-3, is KAGVTQTPRYLIKTRGQQVTLSCSPISGHRSVSWYQQTPGQGLQFLFEYFSETQRNKGNFPGRFSGRQFSNSRSEMNVSTLELGDSALYLCASSYTGTGVESTQYFGPGTRLTVL.

The chain employs TRBV7-2 and TRBJ1-1; a possible D gene is TRBD1 (6 bases). The CDR3 contains 15 residues. The V and J ends lost 5 bases and 1 base respectively, with 14 bases between them. Germline-derived CDR1 and CDR2 are SGHTA and FQGNSA. CDR3 DNA: TGTGCCAGCAGCATAAGGACAGCGAGGAACACTGAAGCTTTCTTT. It specifies CASSIRTARNTEAFF.

This clone was counted between two and nine times. The chain joins TRBV11-2 to TRBJ2-3; 8 nucleotides line up with TRBD2. The CDR3 runs 17 residues. The germline gives CDR1 SGHAT, CDR2 FQNNGV. With 4 bases clipped from V and 4 bases from J, the junction kept 13 bases outside the gene matches. CDR3 protein: CASSSGYSSGASDTQYF. In nucleotides, the CDR3 is TGTGCCAGCAGCTCTGGGTATAGTAGCGGGGCCTCAGATACGCAGTATTTT.

This clone was seen just once. This sequence joins TRBV7-2 and TRBJ2-3; 7 bases line up with TRBD2. The CDR3 totals 19 residues. V shed 2 bases, J shed 4 bases, and the junction held 18 bases outside the gene matches. Germline V CDR1 and CDR2: SGHTA, FQGNSA. The DNA for the CDR3 is TGTGCCAGCAGCTTATTGGGGCTGGGCGCGGGAGTTTCTTCAGATACGCAGTATTTT. Its protein product is CASSLLGLGAGVSSDTQYF.

This clone appeared once. The rearrangement links TRBV28 to TRBJ2-3; perhaps TRBD2 as D (6 bases). Looked up from germline, CDR1 is MDHEN and CDR2 is SYDVKM. V was trimmed by 6 bases and J by 4 bases, leaving 20 bases between them. CDR3 length: 16 residues. CDR3 protein: CASRTRLSGYADTQYF. CDR3 DNA: TGTGCCAGCAGGACTAGACTAAGCGGTTATGCAGATACGCAGTATTTT.

This clone was counted only a few times. The CDR3 is CATSRESGGDTQYF. The CDR3 coding sequence is TGTGCCACCAGCAGAGAAAGCGGGGGAGATACGCAGTATTTT. The V call is TRBV15, the J call TRBJ2-3, with TRBD2 matching over 8 bases. The V segment lost 0 bases and the J segment 5 bases; nucleotides outside the gene matches: 1. Germline values: CDR1 LNHNV, CDR2 YYDKDF (reference sequence). The CDR3 extends over 14 amino acids.